This T cell receptor beta chain was recovered during a study of blood T cell repertoires in COVID-19. Study overall: Whether acute or convalescent, the COVID-19 samples came from the United States, Italy and Spain. T cells, B-cell-depleted T cells, or PBMCs supplied cDNA or gDNA.

CDR1 MNHEY and CDR2 SVGAGI come from the germline V gene. The CDR3 totals 14 residues. The ends were cut back, 0 bases at V and 15 bases at J, with 18 bases in the middle. Participants came from some 26 US areas, aged roughly 18 to 95 years. As handled by the study authors: For nucleated cells, counts were estimated from reference gene primer amplification. TCRdb's copy holds only in-frame clones and misses some; the assay was immunoSEQ multiplex PCR. V and J calls plus clone size are reproduced from that table; the DNA served to infer D and trimming. Among some 300,000 clones listed, about 90% were seen once.

V gene TRBV6-5 combines with J gene TRBJ1-5, with D possibly being TRBD1 (5 bases). This clonotype was sampled from a woman between 25 and 40 years old who had recovered from COVID-19. Sequencing was done on a sample of PBMCs or T cells enriched from blood (not recorded which). CDR3 loop: CASSYSMIQGRLHF. In nucleotides, the CDR3 is TGTGCCAGCAGTTACTCAATGATTCAGGGCCGGTTGCATTTT.